These T cell receptor beta chains were read from a single sample in a study of radiotherapy plus CTLA-4 blockade in lung cancer. The method was immunoSEQ multiplex PCR; TCRdb's version includes in-frame clones alone and lacks a portion of them. The sample has around 40,000 clones, about 74% seen once. The sample in question was peripheral blood, obtained from a patient treated with radiotherapy plus ipilimumab. All receptors derive from a human donor with non-small cell lung cancer who had stable disease on radiotherapy plus ipilimumab. The CDR3 runs from the conserved cysteine through the conserved F or W. The order of the fields is CDR3 length, clone size, J gene, V gene, CDR3 protein. Size is omitted from some rows. Given values are once, few, many or a class for expanded clones.

cdr3_length: 12; clone_size: NA; j_call: TRBJ2-1; v_call: TRBV18; cdr3_aa: CASSPIDNEQFF
cdr3_length: 16; clone_size: NA; j_call: TRBJ2-7; v_call: TRBV11-3; cdr3_aa: CASSPRGTGPDYEQYF
cdr3_length: 15; clone_size: NA; j_call: TRBJ1-5; v_call: TRBV7-2; cdr3_aa: CASSLGDRKNQPQHF
cdr3_length: 12; clone_size: once; j_call: TRBJ1-5; v_call: TRBV12-5; cdr3_aa: CASGTGDQPQHF
cdr3_length: 14; clone_size: NA; j_call: TRBJ2-7; v_call: TRBV30; cdr3_aa: CAWRRPGALSEQYF
cdr3_length: 13; clone_size: NA; j_call: TRBJ2-7; v_call: TRBV6-5; cdr3_aa: CASSPGHTYEQYF
cdr3_length: 11; clone_size: NA; j_call: NA; v_call: TRBV5-1; cdr3_aa: CASSSSYEQYF
cdr3_length: 14; clone_size: NA; j_call: TRBJ1-2; v_call: TRBV5-1; cdr3_aa: CASGPRTGLDGYTF
cdr3_length: 15; clone_size: NA; j_call: TRBJ2-1; v_call: TRBV4-1; cdr3_aa: CASSHVGQGYNEQFF
cdr3_length: 15; clone_size: once; j_call: TRBJ1-1; v_call: TRBV7-9; cdr3_aa: CASRRAGQVRTEAFF
cdr3_length: 15; clone_size: few; j_call: TRBJ1-1; v_call: TRBV7-6; cdr3_aa: CASSPRTGENTEAFF
cdr3_length: 14; clone_size: NA; j_call: TRBJ1-5; v_call: TRBV5-5; cdr3_aa: CASSLLTGDQPQHF
cdr3_length: 17; clone_size: NA; j_call: TRBJ2-7; v_call: TRBV7-9; cdr3_aa: CASSTNPGQPDGYEQYF
cdr3_length: 13; clone_size: NA; j_call: NA; v_call: TRBV5-6; cdr3_aa: CASSLPNSYEQYF
cdr3_length: 16; clone_size: NA; j_call: TRBJ1-2; v_call: TRBV5-1; cdr3_aa: CASSRDGLPTNYGYTF
cdr3_length: 13; clone_size: NA; j_call: TRBJ1-1; v_call: TRBV11-3; cdr3_aa: CASSLGDFTEAFF
cdr3_length: 19; clone_size: NA; j_call: TRBJ2-7; v_call: TRBV5-1; cdr3_aa: CASSLGGRDRSFLSYEQYF
cdr3_length: 16; clone_size: NA; j_call: TRBJ1-2; v_call: TRBV5-4; cdr3_aa: CASSLAGGRANYGYTF
cdr3_length: 11; clone_size: NA; j_call: TRBJ1-3; v_call: TRBV29-1; cdr3_aa: CSVEFRNTIYF
cdr3_length: 14; clone_size: NA; j_call: TRBJ1-5; v_call: TRBV19; cdr3_aa: CASSPTGPGQPQHF
cdr3_length: 15; clone_size: NA; j_call: TRBJ1-2; v_call: TRBV6-5; cdr3_aa: CASSYLWDRVVGYTF
cdr3_length: 12; clone_size: NA; j_call: TRBJ2-7; v_call: TRBV6-5; cdr3_aa: CASRSPTGEQYF
cdr3_length: 16; clone_size: few; j_call: TRBJ1-2; v_call: TRBV25-1; cdr3_aa: CASSEGGQGQALGYTF
cdr3_length: 16; clone_size: NA; j_call: TRBJ2-1; v_call: TRBV9; cdr3_aa: CASSALPGLAGNEQFF
cdr3_length: 15; clone_size: NA; j_call: TRBJ1-1; v_call: TRBV7-2; cdr3_aa: CASRAGTGDYTEAFF
cdr3_length: 14; clone_size: NA; j_call: TRBJ2-5; v_call: TRBV6-1; cdr3_aa: CASGKQGAPGAQYF
cdr3_length: 15; clone_size: NA; j_call: TRBJ1-4; v_call: TRBV21-1; cdr3_aa: CASSNKSATNEKLFF
cdr3_length: 20; clone_size: NA; j_call: TRBJ2-4; v_call: TRBV2; cdr3_aa: CASSEPTSPWTDEAKNIQYF
cdr3_length: 16; clone_size: NA; j_call: TRBJ1-3; v_call: TRBV4-1; cdr3_aa: CASRSGDTRAGDTIYF
cdr3_length: 15; clone_size: NA; j_call: TRBJ1-4; v_call: TRBV6-5; cdr3_aa: CASRPEDRSNEKLFF
cdr3_length: 15; clone_size: NA; j_call: TRBJ1-6; v_call: TRBV28; cdr3_aa: CASSPSLGRNSPLHF
cdr3_length: 13; clone_size: once; j_call: TRBJ1-2; v_call: TRBV10-2; cdr3_aa: CASSESRGYGYTF
cdr3_length: 16; clone_size: few; j_call: TRBJ1-3; v_call: TRBV9; cdr3_aa: CASSTGSGGGGNTIYF
cdr3_length: 14; clone_size: NA; j_call: TRBJ2-3; v_call: TRBV27; cdr3_aa: CASRWRGEGDTQYF
cdr3_length: 15; clone_size: few; j_call: TRBJ2-3; v_call: TRBV6-5; cdr3_aa: CASSLAGPSTDTQYF
cdr3_length: 15; clone_size: NA; j_call: TRBJ2-7; v_call: TRBV6-6; cdr3_aa: CASSFYAGGGYEQYF
cdr3_length: 14; clone_size: few; j_call: TRBJ2-7; v_call: TRBV29-1; cdr3_aa: CSVRLAGVTYEQYF
cdr3_length: 16; clone_size: NA; j_call: TRBJ1-1; v_call: TRBV19; cdr3_aa: CASSPGGQAMNTEAFF
cdr3_length: 15; clone_size: NA; j_call: TRBJ2-2; v_call: TRBV5-1; cdr3_aa: CASSLEGRGPGELFF
cdr3_length: 11; clone_size: NA; j_call: TRBJ2-7; v_call: TRBV29-1; cdr3_aa: CSALGQTQQYF
cdr3_length: 18; clone_size: NA; j_call: TRBJ2-3; v_call: TRBV11-2; cdr3_aa: CASSFGLAGAYYTDTQYF
cdr3_length: 14; clone_size: NA; j_call: TRBJ2-7; v_call: TRBV9; cdr3_aa: CASSVSQQAYEQYF
cdr3_length: 16; clone_size: NA; j_call: TRBJ2-7; v_call: TRBV29-1; cdr3_aa: CSVEDPTEDRGPEQYF
cdr3_length: 16; clone_size: NA; j_call: TRBJ2-7; v_call: TRBV21-1; cdr3_aa: CASSTARRRGPYEQYF
cdr3_length: 16; clone_size: once; j_call: TRBJ2-2; v_call: TRBV5-1; cdr3_aa: CASSLLQGRDTGELFF
cdr3_length: 15; clone_size: NA; j_call: TRBJ1-1; v_call: TRBV7-6; cdr3_aa: CASSLVAGMNTEAFF
cdr3_length: 16; clone_size: NA; j_call: TRBJ2-1; v_call: TRBV10-3; cdr3_aa: CAISGQGQGGGNEQFF
cdr3_length: 14; clone_size: NA; j_call: TRBJ1-2; v_call: TRBV2; cdr3_aa: CASSVRVTVDGYTF
cdr3_length: 13; clone_size: NA; j_call: TRBJ1-1; v_call: TRBV2; cdr3_aa: CASRTGQVTEAFF
cdr3_length: 17; clone_size: NA; j_call: TRBJ2-3; v_call: TRBV2; cdr3_aa: CASTKNGQGAVTDTQYF
cdr3_length: 17; clone_size: NA; j_call: TRBJ2-1; v_call: TRBV27; cdr3_aa: CASSPSRGGATYNEQFF
cdr3_length: 14; clone_size: NA; j_call: TRBJ1-6; v_call: TRBV7-8; cdr3_aa: CASSLSPLNSPLHF
cdr3_length: 15; clone_size: NA; j_call: TRBJ2-1; v_call: TRBV9; cdr3_aa: CASSARGGAYNEQFF